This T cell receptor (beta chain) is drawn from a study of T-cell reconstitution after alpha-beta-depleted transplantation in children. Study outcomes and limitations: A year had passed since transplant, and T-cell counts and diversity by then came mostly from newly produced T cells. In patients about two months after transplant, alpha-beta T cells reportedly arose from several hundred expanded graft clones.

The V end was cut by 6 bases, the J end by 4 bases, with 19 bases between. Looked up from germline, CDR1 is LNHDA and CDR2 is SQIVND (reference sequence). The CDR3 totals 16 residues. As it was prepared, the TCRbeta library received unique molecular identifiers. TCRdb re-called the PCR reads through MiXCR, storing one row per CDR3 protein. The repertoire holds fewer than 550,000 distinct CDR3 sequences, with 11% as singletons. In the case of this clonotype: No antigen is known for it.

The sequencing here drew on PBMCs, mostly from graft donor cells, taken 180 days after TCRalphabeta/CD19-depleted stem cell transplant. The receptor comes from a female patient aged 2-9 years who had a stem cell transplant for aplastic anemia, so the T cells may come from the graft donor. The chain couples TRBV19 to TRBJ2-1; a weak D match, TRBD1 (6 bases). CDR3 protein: CASRPQGQGKYNEQFF. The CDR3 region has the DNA TGTGCCAGTAGGCCTCAGGGGCAGGGGAAATACAATGAGCAGTTCTTC.